These 8 T cell receptor beta chains originate from one sample sequenced in a study of blood T cell repertoires in COVID-19. Repertoires were generated with immunoSEQ multiplex PCR, while TCRdb's copy carries only in-frame clones and drops some. This repertoire shows about 280,000 clones, 85% found once; its top ten account for roughly 2.6%. Input material: PBMCs or T cells enriched from blood (not recorded which). The source of these receptors is a woman between 50 and 59 years old who had recovered from COVID-19.

The chain has TRBV3-1 (or the pseudogene TRBV3-2) and TRBJ2-7, with TRBD2 as a possible D gene (5 bases). The ends were cut back, 0 bases at V and 2 bases at J, with 11 bases in the middle. CDR1 and CDR2 from the germline V gene are LGHDT and YNNKEL (reference sequence). CDR3 size: 15 residues. The CDR3 sequence: CASSQDWRPTYEQYF. The CDR3, as DNA: TGTGCCAGCAGCCAAGATTGGAGGCCCACCTACGAGCAGTACTTC.

This clone was counted a single time. The genes are TRBV11-3 and TRBJ2-3; a weak D match, TRBD2 (5 bases). V was trimmed by 1 base and J by 0 bases, leaving 5 bases between them. Germline loops: CDR1 SGHNT, CDR2 YENEEA. The CDR3 totals 14 residues. This CDR3 is CASSLAGSTDTQYF. The CDR3 bases are TGTGCCAGCAGCTTAGCGGGAAGCACAGATACGCAGTATTTT.

This chain joins TRBV7-9 and TRBJ2-3; TRBD2 matches at 10 bases. V dropped 1 base and J dropped 4; count of bases not matched to a gene: 5. From germline, CDR1 is SEHNR and CDR2 FQNEAQ (reference sequence). The CDR3 spans 16 residues. The DNA of the CDR3 is TGTGCCAGCAGCTTAGTTTTTAGCGGGAGGTCAGATACGCAGTATTTT. Translating gives CASSLVFSGRSDTQYF.

The V and J genes are TRBV11-2 and TRBJ1-4; no reliable D call. V lost 5 bases and J 2 bases, leaving 9 bases between the germline ends. The CDR3 sequence is 14 residues long. Germline V CDR1 and CDR2: SGHAT, FQNNGV. The CDR3 DNA sequence: TGTGCCAGCAGCGGCAGTCCTACTAATGAAAAACTGTTTTTT. This translates into CASSGSPTNEKLFF.

V is TRBV6-5 and J is TRBJ1-2; D is unclear. Germline V lookup: CDR1 MNHEY, CDR2 SVGAGI. The CDR3 runs to 14 residues. V lost 0 bases and J 6 bases, leaving 11 bases between the germline ends. The CDR3 coding sequence is TGTGCCAGCAGTTACTCTACGGGATCCGATGGCTACACCTTC. It is translated as CASSYSTGSDGYTF.

The CDR3 sequence is CASSLTGGPETQYF. The DNA of the CDR3 is TGCGCCAGCAGCCTGACAGGGGGTCCTGAGACCCAGTACTTC. This sequence joins TRBV5-1 and TRBJ2-5, with 9 bases identical to TRBD1. V lost 4 bases and J lost 5; bases outside the gene matches: 6. CDR3 size: 14 residues. The V gene's germline CDR1 is SGHRS and CDR2 YFSETQ. Variable domain in full (rest from reference TRBV5-1 and TRBJ2-5): KAGVTQTPRYLIKTRGQQVTLSCSPISGHRSVSWYQQTPGQGLQFLFEYFSETQRNKGNFPGRFSGRQFSNSRSEMNVSTLELGDSALYLCASSLTGGPETQYFGPGTRLLVL.

J is TRBJ1-1 and V is TRBV18; the match to TRBD1 covers 11 bases. The trim removed 3 bases at V and 10 bases at J, leaving 1 base unmatched. From germline, CDR1 is KGHSH and CDR2 LQKENI. The CDR3 contains 12 residues. CDR3 residues: CASSPGTGGAFF. The DNA for the CDR3 is TGTGCCAGCTCACCGGGGACAGGGGGAGCTTTCTTT. The variable domain in full, completed from reference TRBV18 and TRBJ1-1, reads NAGVMQNPRHLVRRRGQEARLRCSPMKGHSHVYWYRQLPEEGLKFMVYLQKENIIDESGMPKERFSAEFPKEGPSILRIQQVVRGDSAAYFCASSPGTGGAFFGQGTRLTVV.

This clone was observed a single time. This chain links TRBV29-1 with TRBJ1-2; 7 nucleotides line up with TRBD1. Germline CDR1 and CDR2: SQVTM and ANQGSEA. Unmatched junction bases numbered 8, after V lost 5 bases and J lost 5 bases. The CDR3 sequence is 13 residues long. The CDR3 spells CSVTDTGVYGYTF. Here the CDR3 DNA reads TGCAGCGTTACCGATACAGGGGTGTATGGCTACACCTTC.